The entry that follows covers one T cell receptor (beta chain) sequence. Its cognate antigen is unknown. V gave up 1 base and J gave up 6 bases, with 16 bases separating them. The CDR3 runs to 15 residues. Germline CDR1 and CDR2: SGHRS and YFSETQ. This sample is part of a study of shared clonotypes between healthy human individuals. Study conclusions and caveats: Several donors held 4.5% to 5% of naive CD4 clonotypes in common.

Using immunoSEQ multiplex PCR, the repertoire was profiled, and TCRdb retains in-frame clones only, with some absent. The sample contains fewer than 2.5 million clones, more than 85% of which appear only once. The CD4+ fraction was divided into a CD45RA+ naive subset and a CD45RA-negative memory subset. What was sequenced was naive CD4+ T cells from PBMCs. Subset denoted: CD45RA+ positively selected. The source is a man between 18 and 29 years old in good health. Some clones in this sample may be carry-over from other donors' samples. The chain joins TRBV5-1 to TRBJ1-2; D gene ambiguous. DNA for the CDR3: TGCGCCAGCAGCTTGATACCCAGGAATTTTGATGGCTACACCTTC. Translating gives CASSLIPRNFDGYTF. The variable domain in full, completed from reference TRBV5-1 and TRBJ1-2, reads KAGVTQTPRYLIKTRGQQVTLSCSPISGHRSVSWYQQTPGQGLQFLFEYFSETQRNKGNFPGRFSGRQFSNSRSEMNVSTLELGDSALYLCASSLIPRNFDGYTFGSGTRLTVV.